This entry lists 23 T cell receptor beta chains sequenced from one sample in a study of a mutant IDH1 vaccine in newly diagnosed glioma. These TCRs are of unknown antigen specificity. This sample's time point: week 11, during vaccination. Alongside topical imiquimod, each dose of vaccine comprised 300 ug of mutant IDH1 20-mer peptide. Data came from immunoSEQ multiplex PCR; TCRdb stores just in-frame clones and leaves some out. The sample gives about 64,000 clones, about 88% of which show up once; approximately 9.1% is in the top ten. This specimen consisted of PBMCs, obtained from a glioma patient whose treatment included an IDH1 peptide vaccine. Receptor source: a woman aged 50 to 60 with glioma.

This chain links TRBV9 with TRBJ2-3; 8 positions agree with TRBD1. The CDR3 runs 14 residues. The V segment lost 4 bases and the J segment 5 bases; nucleotides outside the gene matches: 6. CDR1 and CDR2 from the germline V gene are SGDLS and YYNGEE. The chain's CDR3 is CASSHSTGGDTQYF. CDR3 DNA: TGTGCCAGCAGCCATTCAACAGGGGGAGATACGCAGTATTTT.

This chain joins TRBV7-9 and TRBJ1-1; no clear D. This CDR3 has 13 residues. Trimming stripped 5 bases from V and 7 bases from J, with 14 bases between. The V gene's germline CDR1 is SEHNR and CDR2 FQNEAQ (reference sequence). The CDR3 loop is CASSLQKEGEAFF. In DNA form, the CDR3 reads TGTGCCAGCAGCCTCCAGAAGGAGGGTGAAGCTTTCTTT.

V gene TRBV6-5 combines with J gene TRBJ2-5; the D gene is possibly TRBD2 (5 bases). Trimming took off 2 bases at V and 3 bases at J, with 7 bases between the two ends. The germline gives CDR1 MNHEY, CDR2 SVGAGI. The CDR3 runs to 13 residues. DNA of the CDR3: TGTGCCAGCAGTTACGGAGCGGAAGAGACCCAGTACTTC. Its translation: CASSYGAEETQYF.

This sequence joins TRBV20-1 and TRBJ1-1; no reliable D call. Germline CDR1 and CDR2: DFQATT and SNEGSKA (reference sequence). This CDR3 is 11 amino acids long. Trimming pared 1 base from V and 11 bases from J, leaving 11 bases between. The CDR3 spells CSARGLSWAFF. Here the CDR3 DNA reads TGCAGTGCTAGAGGGCTCAGCTGGGCTTTCTTT.

The CDR3 reads CASSLNSYEQYF. The CDR3 nucleotides are TGTGCCAGCAGCCTAAACAGCTACGAGCAGTACTTC. The V and J genes are TRBV5-4 and TRBJ2-7; D unclear. Germline V CDR1 and CDR2: SGHNT, YYREEE (reference sequence). The CDR3 runs 12 residues. Deletions cut 4 bases from V and 3 bases from J, with 8 bases between.

The chain links TRBV7-8 to TRBJ1-2; D might be TRBD1 (6 bases). V was cut by 4 bases and J by 8 bases, with 23 bases left in between. Germline CDR1 and CDR2: SGHVS and FQNEAQ. The CDR3 extends over 16 amino acids. CDR3 sequence reads: CASSSGIISGAWGYTF. The CDR3 nucleotides read TGTGCCAGCAGCTCAGGCATCATCTCGGGGGCTTGGGGCTACACCTTC.

This clone has only one observation. The V call is TRBV7-7, the J call TRBJ2-5; 9 nucleotides match TRBD1. The V gene's germline CDR1 is SSHAT and CDR2 FNYEAQ (reference sequence). V was clipped by 0 bases and J by 5 bases; unmatched bases: 7. CDR3 length: 16 amino acids. CDR3 DNA: TGTGCCAGCAGCTTAGCGAGGGGACAGGGAGGGGAGACCCAGTACTTC. This gives the protein CASSLARGQGGETQYF.

The chain has TRBV11-2 and TRBJ2-2; D might be TRBD2 (6 bases). CDR1 and CDR2 from the germline V gene are SGHAT and FQNNGV. V dropped 6 bases and J dropped 4 bases, with 12 bases sitting between them. The CDR3 length is 14 residues. This CDR3 reads CASSWGRITGELFF. For the CDR3, the DNA is TGTGCCAGCAGTTGGGGGAGGATCACCGGGGAGCTGTTTTTT. Based on the CDR3 plus reference TRBV11-2 and TRBJ2-2, the full variable domain is EAGVAQSPRYKIIEKRQSVAFWCNPISGHATLYWYQQILGQGPKLLIQFQNNGVVDDSQLPKDRFSAERLKGVDSTLKIQPAKLEDSAVYLCASSWGRITGELFFGEGSRLTVL.

The V and J genes are TRBV5-1 and TRBJ1-3; D uncertain. Germline V lookup: CDR1 SGHRS, CDR2 YFSETQ. This CDR3 contains 14 residues. Trimming took 4 bases from V and 2 from J, leaving 10 bases between them. DNA of the CDR3: TGCGCCAGCAGCGCCGAAAATCCTGGAAACACCATATATTTT. It yields the protein CASSAENPGNTIYF.

The V gene is TRBV27, the J gene TRBJ2-7; weak D call: TRBD2 (7 bases). Germline assignment: CDR1 MNHEY and CDR2 SMNVEV (reference sequence). V was cut by 3 bases and J by 6 bases, with 18 bases left in between. The CDR3 length is 15 residues. CDR3 sequence reads: CASSLGGGPPLEQYF. The CDR3 nucleotides read TGTGCCAGCAGTTTGGGCGGGGGCCCACCCCTCGAGCAGTACTTC.

There are a few counts of this clone. The J gene is TRBJ1-4, the V gene TRBV15; D is unresolved. The germline V and J ends were trimmed by 1 base and 5 bases, with 8 bases remaining between them. CDR3 length: 14 amino acids. Germline CDR1 is LNHNV and CDR2 is YYDKDF (reference sequence). The DNA for the CDR3 is TGTGCCACCAGCAGAGTACAGAAGAATGAAAAACTGTTTTTT. It translates to CATSRVQKNEKLFF.

The rearrangement uses TRBV7-2 and TRBJ2-6; 9 bases are shared with TRBD2. Per the germline V gene, CDR1 is SGHTA and CDR2 is FQGNSA. Trimming cost V 2 bases and J 4 bases; bases outside gene matches: 6. The length of the CDR3 is 17 residues. The DNA for the CDR3 is TGTGCCAGCAGCTTACAGCGGGGGGCCGTAGGGGCCAACGTCCTGACTTTC. Translated: CASSLQRGAVGANVLTF.

The chain employs TRBV5-1 and TRBJ2-1; D remains ambiguous. Trimming shortened V by 0 bases and J by 6 bases, and 16 bases separated the two germline ends. The CDR3 extends over 16 amino acids. CDR1 is SGHRS and CDR2 is YFSETQ in the germline V gene. This CDR3 is CASSLVGGVSVNEQFF. CDR3 bases: TGCGCCAGCAGCTTGGTAGGTGGTGTCTCAGTCAATGAGCAGTTCTTC. Full variable domain (outside the CDR3, taken from reference TRBV5-1 and TRBJ2-1): KAGVTQTPRYLIKTRGQQVTLSCSPISGHRSVSWYQQTPGQGLQFLFEYFSETQRNKGNFPGRFSGRQFSNSRSEMNVSTLELGDSALYLCASSLVGGVSVNEQFFGPGTRLTVL.

The J gene is TRBJ1-1, the V gene TRBV12-5, with a tentative D call TRBD1 (5 bases). Germline V gene lookup returns CDR1 LGHNT and CDR2 FRNRAP. Trimming removed 2 bases from V and 0 bases from J, with 13 bases in between. The CDR3 runs 16 residues. CDR3 residues: CASGLPTRGLNTEAFF. The CDR3 DNA sequence: TGTGCTAGTGGTTTGCCGACGAGGGGACTGAACACTGAAGCTTTCTTT.

This chain links TRBV11-2 with TRBJ2-5; D call uncertain. Looked up from germline, CDR1 is SGHAT and CDR2 is FQNNGV. The V gene lost 2 bases and the J gene lost 3 bases, with 7 bases spanning the gap. This CDR3 is 13 amino acids long. The CDR3 here is CASSLSTEETQYF. CDR3 nucleotides: TGTGCCAGCAGCTTATCAACAGAAGAGACCCAGTACTTC.

The chain couples TRBV5-1 to TRBJ2-7; maybe TRBD1 (6 bases). V lost 6 bases and J lost 6, with 19 bases in between. The CDR3 covers 14 residues. The germline V gene encodes CDR1 SGHRS and CDR2 YFSETQ. The CDR3, as DNA: TGCGCCAGCACCCGAGATTCAGGGGCCCGCGAGCAGTACTTC. This sequence encodes CASTRDSGAREQYF.

The chain links TRBV28 to TRBJ2-5; D unclear. Germline V gene sequence: CDR1 MDHEN, CDR2 SYDVKM. Between the trimmed V and J ends, which lost 3 bases and 0 bases, there was a span of 8 bases. This CDR3 comprises 14 residues. CDR3 in amino acids: CASSFGGNQETQYF. CDR3 sequence (DNA): TGTGCCAGCAGTTTTGGTGGAAACCAAGAGACCCAGTACTTC.

The chain uses TRBV28 and TRBJ2-3, with TRBD2 identical over 14 bases. Per the germline V gene, CDR1 is MDHEN and CDR2 is SYDVKM. With 5 bases clipped from V and 4 bases from J, the junction kept 8 bases outside the gene matches. The CDR3 spans 17 residues. CDR3 loop: CASSPGTSGGWADTQYF. The CDR3 bases are TGTGCCAGCAGTCCCGGGACTAGCGGGGGTTGGGCAGATACGCAGTATTTT.

This clone was found once. The genes are TRBV5-4 and TRBJ1-4; a weak D match, TRBD1 (5 bases). Germline V gives CDR1 SGHNT, CDR2 YYREEE (reference sequence). V lost 2 bases and J lost 3, with 8 bases in between. This CDR3 has 14 residues. The DNA for the CDR3 is TGTGCCAGCAGCTTAAAGGGGTCTAATGAAAAACTGTTTTTT. Its translation is CASSLKGSNEKLFF.

The rearrangement links TRBV7-2 to TRBJ1-2; D remains unclear. CDR1 is SGHTA, CDR2 FQGNSA, per germline. This CDR3 region has 12 residues. V was pared by 2 bases and J by 2 bases, with 3 bases between. The CDR3 DNA is TGTGCCAGCAGCTTACGGAACTATGGCTACACCTTC. Encoded protein: CASSLRNYGYTF. The whole variable domain, remainder taken from reference TRBV7-2 and TRBJ1-2, is GAGVSQSPSNKVTEKGKDVELRCDPISGHTALYWYRQSLGQGLEFLIYFQGNSAPDKSGLPSDRFSAERTGGSVSTLTIQRTQQEDSAVYLCASSLRNYGYTFGSGTRLTVV.

J is TRBJ1-1 and V is TRBV10-2; 9 nucleotides agree with TRBD1. Trimming at V came to 2 bases and at J to 7 bases, leaving 8 bases not matched to a gene. There are 15 residues in the CDR3. Germline lookup yields CDR1 WSHSY and CDR2 SAAADI. CDR3 in amino acids: CASSERGQGPVEAFF. The CDR3 region has the DNA TGCGCCAGCAGTGAGAGGGGACAGGGCCCGGTTGAAGCTTTCTTT.

This chain links TRBV5-1 with TRBJ2-7; the match to TRBD1 covers 8 bases. The CDR3 extends over 13 amino acids. J gave up 2 bases and V 7 bases, and 5 bases lay outside the gene matches. Per the germline V gene, CDR1 is SGHRS and CDR2 is YFSETQ. The CDR3 DNA reads TGCGCCAGCCGGACAGGGCTTGCCTACGAGCAGTACTTC. It translates to CASRTGLAYEQYF.

The chain links TRBV18 to TRBJ1-4; weak D call: TRBD1 (5 bases). The CDR3 length is 14 residues. The ends were cut back, 8 bases at V and 2 bases at J, with 12 bases in the middle. Germline CDR1 and CDR2: KGHSH and LQKENI. CDR3 sequence (DNA): TGTGCCAGCAATCAGGGCTTGACTAATGAAAAACTGTTTTTT. Protein sequence: CASNQGLTNEKLFF.